One sample yielded the 31 T cell receptor beta chains listed below, sequenced in a study of CD8+ T cells in alopecia areata. Documented treatment: oral pan-JAK inhibitor, 5-10 mg twice daily. In each case, RNA was isolated and then reverse transcribed into cDNA as the sequencing template. The table came from immunoSEQ multiplex PCR; TCRdb's copy has only in-frame clones and leaves some out. The sample consists of about 200,000 clones, approximately 57% of them appearing once. The sample was CD4+ T cells sorted from blood, taken at week 4, from a patient treated with tofacitinib. Source of these receptors: a human donor with alopecia areata.

This chain joins TRBV30 and TRBJ1-6; TRBD1 is a possible D gene (5 bases). The CDR3 spans 13 residues. Trimming stripped 8 bases from V and 10 bases from J, with 18 bases between. The germline V gene encodes CDR1 GTSNPN and CDR2 SVGIG (reference sequence). CDR3 amino acids: CAGNRDPGSPLHF. In DNA, the CDR3 is TGTGCCGGGAACCGGGACCCGGGGTCACCCCTCCACTTT.

This clone came up once. Distinct nucleotide sequences in the sample also encode this CDR3. The chain links TRBV7-9 to TRBJ1-2, with D perhaps TRBD1 (5 bases). V was cut by 5 bases and J by 6 bases, with 13 bases left in between. Germline CDR1 and CDR2: SEHNR and FQNEAQ (reference sequence). This CDR3 contains 13 residues. The CDR3 region is CASSPPGGNGYTF. The CDR3 coding sequence is TGTGCCAGCAGCCCCCCGGGGGGGAATGGCTACACCTTC.

The chain joins TRBV29-1 to TRBJ2-1; 7 bases are a match to TRBD2. The CDR3 has 14 residues. The ends lost 1 base at V and 4 bases at J; junction bases unmatched: 4. Germline CDR1 and CDR2: SQVTM and ANQGSEA. The CDR3 protein is CSVEVASGYNEQFF. The CDR3 DNA follows: TGCAGCGTTGAAGTGGCTAGCGGTTACAATGAGCAGTTCTTC.

This clone was detected only once. The V gene is TRBV29-1, the J gene TRBJ2-3, with D perhaps matching TRBD1 (7 bases). Germline values: CDR1 SQVTM, CDR2 ANQGSEA. The germline V and J ends were trimmed by 4 bases and 2 bases, with 19 bases remaining between them. This CDR3 has 16 residues. The CDR3 loop reads CSVGGVRQGNTDTQYF. CDR3 DNA: TGCAGCGTTGGGGGGGTACGACAGGGTAACACAGATACGCAGTATTTT.

This clone occurred many times. Written as DNA, the CDR3 is TGTGCCAGCAGCCCGGGGCGGGACAGGGAAGCTTTCTTT. It encodes CASSPGRDREAFF. The V and J genes are TRBV11-2 and TRBJ1-1, with 8 bases fitting TRBD1. V shed 5 bases, J shed 8 bases, and the junction held 7 bases outside the gene matches. Germline V lookup: CDR1 SGHAT, CDR2 FQNNGV. CDR3 size: 13 residues. The full variable domain, rest sourced from reference TRBV11-2 and TRBJ1-1, is EAGVAQSPRYKIIEKRQSVAFWCNPISGHATLYWYQQILGQGPKLLIQFQNNGVVDDSQLPKDRFSAERLKGVDSTLKIQPAKLEDSAVYLCASSPGRDREAFFGQGTRLTVV.

The V call is TRBV4-1, the J call TRBJ1-1; 10 nucleotides align to TRBD1. This CDR3 comprises 16 residues. From germline, CDR1 is MGHRA and CDR2 YSYEKL. The V segment lost 3 bases and the J segment 0 bases; nucleotides outside the gene matches: 4. The CDR3 region is CASSHPGQGMNTEAFF. The CDR3 DNA is TGCGCCAGCAGCCACCCGGGACAGGGGATGAACACTGAAGCTTTCTTT.

J is TRBJ2-3 and V is TRBV6-1; D is perhaps TRBD1 or TRBD2 (7 bases each). CDR1 is MNHNS and CDR2 is SASEGT in the germline V gene. The CDR3 loop spans 14 amino acids. Deletions cut 2 bases from V and 4 bases from J, with 10 bases between. CDR3 DNA: TGTGCCAGCAGTGAACAGGGGGGGTCAGATACGCAGTATTTT. It specifies CASSEQGGSDTQYF.

Only a few counts were recorded for this clone. The chain is built from TRBV7-2 and TRBJ2-1; TRBD1 agrees at 7 bases. The CDR3 loop spans 16 amino acids. The trim removed 2 bases at V and 7 bases at J, leaving 11 bases unmatched. Germline lookup yields CDR1 SGHTA and CDR2 FQGNSA. The CDR3 DNA reads TGTGCCAGCAGCTTAACCGGACAGGCCCGACCGAATGAGCAGTTCTTC. It yields the protein CASSLTGQARPNEQFF. Looking up the rest from reference TRBV7-2 and TRBJ2-1 gives the full variable domain: GAGVSQSPSNKVTEKGKDVELRCDPISGHTALYWYRQSLGQGLEFLIYFQGNSAPDKSGLPSDRFSAERTGGSVSTLTIQRTQQEDSAVYLCASSLTGQARPNEQFFGPGTRLTVL.

The gene calls are TRBV2 and TRBJ2-3; D is unclear. V was trimmed by 7 bases and J by 5 bases, leaving 7 bases between them. Germline loops: CDR1 SNHLY, CDR2 FYNNEI. CDR3 length: 11 residues. CDR3 DNA sequence: TGTGCCAGCACCGTGAAAGATACGCAGTATTTT. This codes for CASTVKDTQYF.

The rearrangement joins TRBV19 to TRBJ1-5; 7 bases match TRBD1. Germline V gene lookup returns CDR1 LNHDA and CDR2 SQIVND (reference sequence). The trim removed 4 bases at V and 1 base at J, leaving 1 base unmatched. The CDR3 spans 14 residues. CDR3 protein: CASSKQGSNQPQHF. The CDR3 bases are TGTGCCAGTAGTAAACAGGGGAGCAATCAGCCCCAGCATTTT.

This chain joins TRBV10-2 and TRBJ1-6; unclear D gene. Germline assignment: CDR1 WSHSY and CDR2 SAAADI. Deletions cut 11 bases from V and 7 bases from J, with 21 bases between. This CDR3 has 15 amino acids. This CDR3 reads CASKVGITSNSPLHF. The DNA of the CDR3 is TGCGCCTCCAAGGTGGGAATTACGTCGAATTCACCCCTCCACTTT.

The V gene is TRBV4-3, the J gene TRBJ1-4, with D perhaps TRBD1 (6 bases). Deletions cut 8 bases from V and 6 bases from J, with 16 bases between. CDR1 and CDR2 (germline): LGHNA, YSLEER. The CDR3 contains 14 residues. The CDR3: CASRRTDRDEKLFF. Here the CDR3 DNA reads TGCGCCAGCCGCAGGACAGATAGGGATGAAAAACTGTTTTTT.

J is TRBJ1-2 and V is TRBV5-1; the match to TRBD1 covers 7 bases. V was clipped by 2 bases and J by 6 bases; unmatched bases: 1. The germline CDR1 and CDR2 sequences are SGHRS and YFSETQ. The CDR3 sequence is 12 residues long. Here the CDR3 DNA reads TGCGCCAGCAGCTTCGACAGGGATGGCTACACCTTC. Translated, it gives CASSFDRDGYTF.

The chain couples TRBV30 to TRBJ1-5; D possibly corresponds to TRBD1 (6 bases). Germline CDR1 is GTSNPN and CDR2 is SVGIG (reference sequence). V was cut by 4 bases and J by 3 bases, with 13 bases left in between. CDR3 size: 14 residues. The CDR3 nucleotides are TGTGCCTGGACGACAGGCCCTCACAATCAGCCCCAGCATTTT. Translating gives CAWTTGPHNQPQHF.

This sequence joins TRBV5-6 and TRBJ1-5, with no clear D. The CDR3 loop spans 13 amino acids. Germline CDR1 is SGHDT and CDR2 is YYEEEE. The V gene lost 0 bases and the J gene lost 5 bases, with 6 bases spanning the gap. CDR3 protein: CASSLGVDQPQHF. The DNA for the CDR3 is TGTGCCAGCAGCTTGGGGGTTGATCAGCCCCAGCATTTT.

V is TRBV15 and J is TRBJ1-1; no reliable D call. This CDR3 region has 14 residues. V was shortened by 2 bases and J by 2 bases, with 9 bases between the two germline ends. CDR1 LNHNV and CDR2 YYDKDF come from the germline V gene (reference sequence). In nucleotides, the CDR3 is TGTGCCACCAGCAGATTCGGGGTCAACACTGAAGCTTTCTTT. Encoded protein: CATSRFGVNTEAFF.

This clone occurred a few times. This same CDR3 is encoded by further DNA sequences in the sample. V usage is TRBV2 and J usage is TRBJ2-1; no clear D. This CDR3 has 11 amino acids. The germline V and J ends were trimmed by 1 base and 7 bases, with 2 bases remaining between them. CDR1 and CDR2 (germline): SNHLY, FYNNEI. The DNA of the CDR3 is TGTGCCAGCAGTGAAGTTAATGAGCAGTTCTTC. This translates into CASSEVNEQFF. Using reference TRBV2 and TRBJ2-1 for the parts outside the CDR3, the full variable domain is EPEVTQTPSHQVTQMGQEVILRCVPISNHLYFYWYRQILGQKVEFLVSFYNNEISEKSEIFDDQFSVERPDGSNFTLKIRSTKLEDSAMYFCASSEVNEQFFGPGTRLTVL.

V usage is TRBV4-3 and J usage is TRBJ1-2, with 8 bases lining up with TRBD1. The germline gives CDR1 LGHNA, CDR2 YSLEER. J lost 3 bases, V lost 3 bases, and 3 bases had no gene match. This CDR3 has 14 residues. The CDR3 spells CASSQLTGDYGYTF. CDR3 DNA: TGCGCCAGCAGCCAGCTGACAGGGGACTATGGCTACACCTTC.

CDR3 in amino acids: CASSSEGQANEKLFF. The CDR3 DNA follows: TGTGCCAGCAGTAGCGAGGGACAGGCAAATGAAAAACTGTTTTTT. The rearrangement joins TRBV27 to TRBJ1-4; 8 positions match TRBD1. With 5 bases clipped from V and 5 bases from J, the junction kept 7 bases outside the gene matches. The CDR3 totals 15 residues. Germline V gene lookup returns CDR1 MNHEY and CDR2 SMNVEV (reference sequence).

The chain combines TRBV9 with TRBJ2-3; D is unclear. Per the germline V gene, CDR1 is SGDLS and CDR2 is YYNGEE. The CDR3 extends over 20 amino acids. The germline V and J ends were trimmed by 4 bases and 3 bases, with 30 bases remaining between them. The CDR3 bases are TGTGCCAGCAGCTACCCCGCGCCAGGAATCCCGACCGACACAACAGATACGCAGTATTTT. This sequence encodes CASSYPAPGIPTDTTDTQYF.

This chain connects TRBV4-1 to TRBJ1-1, with D possibly being TRBD1 (6 bases). This CDR3 contains 18 residues. Looked up from germline, CDR1 is MGHRA and CDR2 is YSYEKL. V was clipped by 0 bases and J by 0 bases, with 17 bases between them. The CDR3 DNA is TGCGCCAGCAGCCAAGATAGACAGGCCGTACGTTTGAACACTGAAGCTTTCTTT. Translation gives CASSQDRQAVRLNTEAFF.

This clone showed up just a few times. V usage is TRBV10-3 and J usage is TRBJ2-3; D gene uncertain. Germline V gene sequence: CDR1 ENHRY, CDR2 SYGVKD. Trimming took 0 bases from V and 2 from J, leaving 9 bases between them. This CDR3 contains 15 residues. The CDR3 sequence is CAISESVLTTDTQYF. The CDR3 region has the DNA TGTGCCATCAGTGAGTCCGTGCTTACCACAGATACGCAGTATTTT.

The gene calls are TRBV4-2 and TRBJ2-1; tentative D call: TRBD1 (5 bases). The V gene lost 3 bases and the J gene lost 5 bases, with 11 bases spanning the gap. Per the germline V gene, CDR1 is LGHNA and CDR2 is YNFKEQ. The CDR3 consists of 14 residues. The CDR3 reads CASSQAPTDNEQFF. CDR3 nucleotides: TGTGCCAGCAGCCAGGCTCCGACAGACAATGAGCAGTTCTTC.

The chain carries TRBV27 and TRBJ1-2; D call uncertain. V was pared by 0 bases and J by 4 bases, with 12 bases between. The CDR3 consists of 15 residues. Germline CDR1 and CDR2: MNHEY and SMNVEV (reference sequence). CDR3 in amino acids: CASSLSSPRIYGYTF. CDR3 nucleotides: TGTGCCAGCAGTTTATCGTCGCCTCGAATCTATGGCTACACCTTC.

The rearrangement joins TRBV5-1 to TRBJ2-5; D is unresolved. The CDR3 is 13 amino acids. Germline V gene sequence: CDR1 SGHRS, CDR2 YFSETQ. The germline V and J ends were trimmed by 6 bases and 4 bases, with 13 bases remaining between them. The CDR3 protein is CASTQQTGETQYF. DNA for the CDR3: TGCGCCAGCACTCAACAGACGGGAGAGACCCAGTACTTC.

V usage is TRBV19 and J usage is TRBJ2-5; 9 bases agree with TRBD2. The CDR3 spans 13 residues. CDR1 and CDR2 from the germline V gene are LNHDA and SQIVND (reference sequence). After removal of 10 bases from V and 6 bases from J, the junction contained 9 bases not matched to a gene. The CDR3, as DNA: TGTGCCACTTCGAGCGGGGGGCTAAAGACCCAGTACTTC. Translating it yields CATSSGGLKTQYF.

Only a few counts were recorded for this clone. This chain links TRBV5-6 with TRBJ1-3; D gene unclear. The length of the CDR3 is 11 residues. The germline V gene encodes CDR1 SGHDT and CDR2 YYEEEE. V was cut by 2 bases and J by 4 bases, with 1 base left in between. This CDR3 reads CASSFGNTIYF. The CDR3 DNA is TGTGCCAGCAGCTTCGGAAACACCATATATTTT.

This sequence joins TRBV30 and TRBJ2-2; D possibly corresponds to TRBD2 (7 bases). Deletions cut 4 bases from V and 7 bases from J, with 19 bases between. The CDR3 extends over 15 amino acids. CDR1 is GTSNPN and CDR2 is SVGIG in the germline V gene (reference sequence). CDR3 coding DNA: TGTGCCTGGACCCGTAAGGGGGGGCAAGGCGGGGAGCTGTTTTTT. Protein sequence: CAWTRKGGQGGELFF.

This clone was seen only once. This chain uses TRBV20-1 with TRBJ1-2; D gene ambiguous. This CDR3 region has 10 residues. Germline CDR1 is DFQATT and CDR2 is SNEGSKA (reference sequence). Written as DNA, the CDR3 is TGCAGCACCCGGGCCGCCGGCTACACCTTC. Translation gives CSTRAAGYTF.

V and J are TRBV14 and TRBJ2-5; no firm D call. Between the trimmed V and J ends, which lost 1 base and 5 bases, there was a span of 14 bases. The CDR3 sequence is 15 residues long. From germline, CDR1 is SGHDN and CDR2 FVKESK. CDR3 protein: CASSQAGRPRETQYF. The CDR3 DNA follows: TGTGCCAGCAGCCAAGCGGGCCGCCCGCGGGAGACCCAGTACTTC.

This clone has just a few counts. The chain carries TRBV7-9 and TRBJ2-1; 7 bases line up with TRBD2. With 5 bases clipped from V and 7 bases from J, the junction kept 11 bases outside the gene matches. CDR3 length: 15 amino acids. Germline V gene lookup returns CDR1 SEHNR and CDR2 FQNEAQ (reference sequence). The CDR3 region is CASSAPPGAGNEQFF. The CDR3 nucleotides are TGTGCCAGCAGCGCGCCACCGGGAGCGGGGAATGAGCAGTTCTTC.